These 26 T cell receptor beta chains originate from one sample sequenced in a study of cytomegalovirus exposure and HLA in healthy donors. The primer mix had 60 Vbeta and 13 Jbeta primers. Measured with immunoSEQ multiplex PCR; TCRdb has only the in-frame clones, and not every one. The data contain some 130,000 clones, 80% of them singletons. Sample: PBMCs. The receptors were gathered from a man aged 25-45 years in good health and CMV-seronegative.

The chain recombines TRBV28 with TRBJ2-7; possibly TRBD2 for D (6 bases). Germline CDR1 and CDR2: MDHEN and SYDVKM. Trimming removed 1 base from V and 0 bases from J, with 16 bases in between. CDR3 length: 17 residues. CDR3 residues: CASSLLRGETISYEQYF. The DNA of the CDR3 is TGTGCCAGCAGTTTATTGCGGGGCGAGACCATCTCCTACGAGCAGTACTTC.

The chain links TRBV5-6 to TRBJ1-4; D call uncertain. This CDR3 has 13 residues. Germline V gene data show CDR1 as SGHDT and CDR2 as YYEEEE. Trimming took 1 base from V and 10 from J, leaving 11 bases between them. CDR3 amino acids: CASSLSGSGKLFF. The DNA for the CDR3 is TGTGCCAGCAGCTTGTCGGGAAGCGGAAAACTGTTTTTT. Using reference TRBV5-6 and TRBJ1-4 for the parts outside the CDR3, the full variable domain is DAGVTQSPTHLIKTRGQQVTLRCSPKSGHDTVSWYQQALGQGPQFIFQYYEEEERQRGNFPDRFSGHQFPNYSSELNVNALLLGDSALYLCASSLSGSGKLFFGSGTQLSVL.

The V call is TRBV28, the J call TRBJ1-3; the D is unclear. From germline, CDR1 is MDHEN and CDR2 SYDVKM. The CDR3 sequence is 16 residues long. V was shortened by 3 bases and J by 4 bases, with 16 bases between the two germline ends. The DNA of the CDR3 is TGTGCCAGCAGTTTTCGGGGTGATGTATCCGGAAACACCATATATTTT. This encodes CASSFRGDVSGNTIYF.

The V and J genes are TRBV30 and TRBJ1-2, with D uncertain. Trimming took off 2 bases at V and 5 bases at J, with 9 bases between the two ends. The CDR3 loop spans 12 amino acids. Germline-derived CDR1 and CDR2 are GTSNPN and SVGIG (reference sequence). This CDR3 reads CAWSTQWYGYTF. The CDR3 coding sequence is TGTGCCTGGAGTACCCAGTGGTATGGCTACACCTTC.

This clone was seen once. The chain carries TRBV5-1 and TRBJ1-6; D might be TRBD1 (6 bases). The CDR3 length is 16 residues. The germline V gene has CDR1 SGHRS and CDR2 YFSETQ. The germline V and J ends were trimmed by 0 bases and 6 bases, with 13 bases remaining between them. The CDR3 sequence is CASSLGVGQINSPLHF. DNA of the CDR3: TGCGCCAGCAGCTTGGGTGTCGGACAGATTAATTCACCCCTCCACTTT.

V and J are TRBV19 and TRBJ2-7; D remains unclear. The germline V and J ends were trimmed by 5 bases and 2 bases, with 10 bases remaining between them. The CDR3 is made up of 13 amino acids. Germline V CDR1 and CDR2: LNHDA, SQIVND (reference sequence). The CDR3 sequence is CASSAAIAYEQYF. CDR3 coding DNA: TGTGCCAGTAGTGCGGCGATCGCCTACGAGCAGTACTTC. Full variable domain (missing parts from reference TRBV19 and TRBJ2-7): DGGITQSPKYLFRKEGQNVTLSCEQNLNHDAMYWYRQDPGQGLRLIYYSQIVNDFQKGDIAEGYSVSREKKESFPLTVTSAQKNPTAFYLCASSAAIAYEQYFGPGTRLTVT.

This CDR3 reads CASGGYSGRVDEQFF. The CDR3 coding sequence is TGTGCCAGCGGGGGTTATAGCGGGAGGGTGGATGAGCAGTTCTTC. The chain links TRBV25-1 to TRBJ2-1; 11 bases map to TRBD2. Trimming at V came to 8 bases and at J to 8 bases, leaving 11 bases not matched to a gene. The CDR3 is made up of 15 amino acids. Germline CDR1 reads MGHDK; CDR2 reads SYGVNS.

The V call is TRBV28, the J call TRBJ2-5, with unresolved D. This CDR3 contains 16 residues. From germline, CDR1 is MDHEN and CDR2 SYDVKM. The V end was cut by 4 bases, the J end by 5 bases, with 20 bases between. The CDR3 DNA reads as TGTGCCAGCAGTTGGGCCGCCAGAGACCTGCTGGAGACCCAGTACTTC. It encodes CASSWAARDLLETQYF.

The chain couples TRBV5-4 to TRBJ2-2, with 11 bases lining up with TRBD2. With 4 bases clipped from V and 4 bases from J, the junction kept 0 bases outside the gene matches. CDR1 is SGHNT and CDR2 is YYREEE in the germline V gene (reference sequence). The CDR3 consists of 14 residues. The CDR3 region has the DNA TGTGCCAGCAGCGGGACTAGCGGCACCGGGGAGCTGTTTTTT. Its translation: CASSGTSGTGELFF.

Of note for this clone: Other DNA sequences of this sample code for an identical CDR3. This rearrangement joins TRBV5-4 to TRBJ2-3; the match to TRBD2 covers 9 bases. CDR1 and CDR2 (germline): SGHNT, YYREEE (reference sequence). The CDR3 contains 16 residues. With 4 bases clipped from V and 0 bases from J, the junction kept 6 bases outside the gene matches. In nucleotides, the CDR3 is TGTGCCAGCAGCCCGCCCGGACTAGCGAGCACAGATACGCAGTATTTT. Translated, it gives CASSPPGLASTDTQYF.

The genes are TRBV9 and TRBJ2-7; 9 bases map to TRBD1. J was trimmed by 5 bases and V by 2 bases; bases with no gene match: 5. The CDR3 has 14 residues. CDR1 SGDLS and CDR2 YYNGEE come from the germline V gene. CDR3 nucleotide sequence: TGTGCCAGCAGCGTCGGGACAGGGAGTAACGAGCAGTACTTC. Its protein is CASSVGTGSNEQYF.

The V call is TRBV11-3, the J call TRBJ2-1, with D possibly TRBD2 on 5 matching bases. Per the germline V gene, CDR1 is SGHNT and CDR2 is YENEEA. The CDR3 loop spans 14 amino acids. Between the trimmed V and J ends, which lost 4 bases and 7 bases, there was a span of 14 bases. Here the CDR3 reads CASSSSSRANEQFF. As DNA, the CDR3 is TGTGCCAGCAGCTCCTCTAGCCGGGCTAATGAGCAGTTCTTC.

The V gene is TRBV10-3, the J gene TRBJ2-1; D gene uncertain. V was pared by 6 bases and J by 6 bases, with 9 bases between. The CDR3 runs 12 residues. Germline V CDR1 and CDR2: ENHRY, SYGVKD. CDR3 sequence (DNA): TGTGCCATCAGCTCCACTATCAATGAGCAGTTCTTC. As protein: CAISSTINEQFF.

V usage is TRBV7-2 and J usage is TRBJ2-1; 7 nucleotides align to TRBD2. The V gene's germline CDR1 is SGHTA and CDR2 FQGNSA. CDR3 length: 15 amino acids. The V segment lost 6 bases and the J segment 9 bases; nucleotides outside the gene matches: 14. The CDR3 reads CASRPPGGSLSEQFF. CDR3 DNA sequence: TGTGCCAGCAGACCCCCTGGCGGGAGTCTGAGTGAGCAGTTCTTC.

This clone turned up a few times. The CDR3 nucleotides are TGTGCCAGCTCACCCCCTAGCGGGATACGAGCAGATACGCAGTATTTT. Protein sequence: CASSPPSGIRADTQYF. The chain joins TRBV18 to TRBJ2-3, with TRBD2 matching 9 bases. In germline, CDR1 is KGHSH, CDR2 LQKENI. Trimming at V came to 3 bases and at J to 4 bases, leaving 8 bases not matched to a gene. The CDR3 length is 16 residues.

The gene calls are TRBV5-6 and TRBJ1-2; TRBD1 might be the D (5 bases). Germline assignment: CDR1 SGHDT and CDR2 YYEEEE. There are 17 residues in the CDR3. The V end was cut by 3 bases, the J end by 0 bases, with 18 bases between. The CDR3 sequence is CASSSLTAALPNYGYTF. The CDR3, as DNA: TGTGCCAGCAGCTCCTTGACAGCCGCACTTCCTAACTATGGCTACACCTTC.

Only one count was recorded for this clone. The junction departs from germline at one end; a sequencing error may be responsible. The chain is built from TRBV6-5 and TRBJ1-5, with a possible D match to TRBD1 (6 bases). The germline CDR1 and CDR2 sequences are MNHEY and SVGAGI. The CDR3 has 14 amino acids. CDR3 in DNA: TGTGCCAGCAGTCTCGGACAGAACAATCAGCCCCAGAATTTT. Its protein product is CASSLGQNNQPQNF.

CDR3 sequence: CASSVLQGGNQPQHF. CDR3 DNA sequence: TGTGCCAGCAGTGTTCTCCAGGGAGGGAATCAGCCCCAGCATTTT. V usage is TRBV2 and J usage is TRBJ1-5, with TRBD1 as a possible D gene (5 bases). V lost 4 bases, J lost 4 bases, and 14 bases lay in between. The CDR3 covers 15 residues. The germline CDR1 and CDR2 sequences are SNHLY and FYNNEI.

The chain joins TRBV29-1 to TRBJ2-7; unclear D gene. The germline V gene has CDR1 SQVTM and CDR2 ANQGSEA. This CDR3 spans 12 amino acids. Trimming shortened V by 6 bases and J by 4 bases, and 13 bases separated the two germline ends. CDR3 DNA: TGCAGCGTCATTCACACGGAGTACGAGCAGTACTTC. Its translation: CSVIHTEYEQYF.

The CDR3 DNA sequence: TGTGCCAGCAGCTTAGCTGGGACAGTGCTATACAATGAGCAGTTCTTC. Translating gives CASSLAGTVLYNEQFF. The chain uses TRBV7-9 and TRBJ2-1; 7 bases line up with TRBD1. The CDR3 sequence is 16 residues long. Per the germline V gene, CDR1 is SEHNR and CDR2 is FQNEAQ (reference sequence). The V gene end was trimmed by 0 bases and the J gene end by 4 bases; junction bases not matched to a gene: 6.

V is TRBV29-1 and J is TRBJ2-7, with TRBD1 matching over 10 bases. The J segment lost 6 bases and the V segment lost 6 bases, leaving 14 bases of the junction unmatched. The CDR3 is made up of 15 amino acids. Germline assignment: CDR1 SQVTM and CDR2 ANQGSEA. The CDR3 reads CSVGKPGTGAFEQYF. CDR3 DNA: TGCAGCGTGGGCAAACCCGGGACAGGGGCGTTCGAGCAGTACTTC.

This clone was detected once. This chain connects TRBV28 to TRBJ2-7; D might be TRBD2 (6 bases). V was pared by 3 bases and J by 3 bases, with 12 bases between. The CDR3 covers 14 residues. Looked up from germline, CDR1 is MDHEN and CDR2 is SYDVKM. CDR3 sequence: CASSFLGTGYEQYF. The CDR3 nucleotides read TGTGCCAGCAGTTTTTTGGGGACTGGCTACGAGCAGTACTTC.

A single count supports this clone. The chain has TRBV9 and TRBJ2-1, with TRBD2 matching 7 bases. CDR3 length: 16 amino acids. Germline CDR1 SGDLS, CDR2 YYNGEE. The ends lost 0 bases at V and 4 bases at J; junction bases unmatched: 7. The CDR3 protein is CASSVVSGYAYNEQFF. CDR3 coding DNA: TGTGCCAGCAGCGTAGTTAGCGGGTACGCTTACAATGAGCAGTTCTTC.

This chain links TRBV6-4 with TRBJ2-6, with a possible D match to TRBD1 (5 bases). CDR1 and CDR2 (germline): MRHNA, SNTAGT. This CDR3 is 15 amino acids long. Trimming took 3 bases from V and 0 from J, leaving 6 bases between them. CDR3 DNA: TGTGCCAGCAGTGAGGACAACTCTGGGGCCAACGTCCTGACTTTC. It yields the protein CASSEDNSGANVLTF.

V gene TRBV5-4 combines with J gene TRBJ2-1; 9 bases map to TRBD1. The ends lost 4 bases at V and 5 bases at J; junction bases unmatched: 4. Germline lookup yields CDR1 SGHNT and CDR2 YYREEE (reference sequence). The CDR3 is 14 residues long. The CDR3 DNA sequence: TGTGCCAGCAGCAGGACAGGGGAGCACAATGAGCAGTTCTTC. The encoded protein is CASSRTGEHNEQFF. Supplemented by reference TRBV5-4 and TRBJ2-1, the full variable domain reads ETGVTQSPTHLIKTRGQQVTLRCSSQSGHNTVSWYQQALGQGPQFIFQYYREEENGRGNFPPRFSGLQFPNYSSELNVNALELDDSALYLCASSRTGEHNEQFFGPGTRLTVL.

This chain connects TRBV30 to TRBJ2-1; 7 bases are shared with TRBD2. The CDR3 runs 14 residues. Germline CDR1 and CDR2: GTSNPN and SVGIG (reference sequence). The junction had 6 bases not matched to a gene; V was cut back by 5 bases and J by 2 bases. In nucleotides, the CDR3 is TGTGCCTGGCATAGCGGGCCTACCTACAATGAGCAGTTCTTC. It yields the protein CAWHSGPTYNEQFF.